This T cell receptor beta chain was retrieved from a study of CXCR3-negative and CXCR3-positive naive CD8 T cells. Study results and caveats: Between one naive subset and the other, surface CD5 was comparable, and TCR strength was inferred from TRB CDR3 properties. Cryopreserved PBMCs had partly decreased CXCR3 expression; fresh PBMCs were used in most assays.

This clonotype is labeled medium-sized based on frequency. Its target is unknown. Germline V gives CDR1 SGHDN, CDR2 FVKESK. This CDR3 is built from 16 residues. UMI-tagged TRB cDNA libraries were built via 5' RACE. Following a re-call of the 5' RACE reads, TCRdb has one entry per CDR3 protein and lacks DNA. This table holds some 40,000 distinct CDR3 sequences. Sequencing was performed on memory CD8+ T cells from blood. The TCR sequence derives from a human donor in good health. Some clones in this sample may be carry-over from other donors' samples. The chain is built from TRBV14 and TRBJ2-4; TCRdb lists TRBD2, though no DNA is available to test this call. CDR3 loop: CASSQVKGPAKNIQYF. The full variable domain, completed using reference TRBV14 and TRBJ2-4, is EAGVTQFPSHSVIEKGQTVTLRCDPISGHDNLYWYRRVMGKEIKFLLHFVKESKQDESGMPNNRFLAERTGGTYSTLKVQPAELEDSGVYFCASSQVKGPAKNIQYFGAGTRLSVL.